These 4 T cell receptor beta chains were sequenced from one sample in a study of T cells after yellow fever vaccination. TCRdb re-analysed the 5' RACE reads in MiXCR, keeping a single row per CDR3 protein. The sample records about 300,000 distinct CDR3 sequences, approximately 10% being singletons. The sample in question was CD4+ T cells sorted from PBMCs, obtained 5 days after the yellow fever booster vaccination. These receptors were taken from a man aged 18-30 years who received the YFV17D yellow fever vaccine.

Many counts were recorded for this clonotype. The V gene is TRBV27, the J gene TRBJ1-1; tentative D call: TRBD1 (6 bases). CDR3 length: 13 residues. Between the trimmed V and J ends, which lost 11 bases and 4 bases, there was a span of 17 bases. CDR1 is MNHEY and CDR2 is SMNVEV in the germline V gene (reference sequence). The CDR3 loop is CASQGQTITEAFF. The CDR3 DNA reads TGTGCCTCCCAGGGGCAGACCATCACTGAAGCTTTCTTT.

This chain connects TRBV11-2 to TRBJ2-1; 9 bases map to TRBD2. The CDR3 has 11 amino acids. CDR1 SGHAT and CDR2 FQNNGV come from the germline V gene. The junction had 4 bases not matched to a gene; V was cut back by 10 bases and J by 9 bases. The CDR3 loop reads CATRGGFEQFF. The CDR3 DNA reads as TGTGCCACGCGGGGGGGCTTTGAGCAGTTCTTC. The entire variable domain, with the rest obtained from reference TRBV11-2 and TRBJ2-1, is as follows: EAGVAQSPRYKIIEKRQSVAFWCNPISGHATLYWYQQILGQGPKLLIQFQNNGVVDDSQLPKDRFSAERLKGVDSTLKIQPAKLEDSAVYLCATRGGFEQFFGPGTRLTVL.

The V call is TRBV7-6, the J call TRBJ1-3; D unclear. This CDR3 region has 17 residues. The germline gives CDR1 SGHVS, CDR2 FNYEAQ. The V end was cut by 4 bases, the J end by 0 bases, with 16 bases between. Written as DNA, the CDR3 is TGTGCCAGCAGCTCGTCTTTAGTCCCGTACTCTGGAAACACCATATATTTT. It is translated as CASSSSLVPYSGNTIYF.

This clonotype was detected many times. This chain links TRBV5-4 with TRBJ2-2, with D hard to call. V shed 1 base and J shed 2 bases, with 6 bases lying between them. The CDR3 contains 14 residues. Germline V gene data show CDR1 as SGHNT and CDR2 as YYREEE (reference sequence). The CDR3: CASSLRDNTGELFF. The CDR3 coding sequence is TGTGCCAGCAGCTTGAGGGATAACACCGGGGAGCTGTTTTTT. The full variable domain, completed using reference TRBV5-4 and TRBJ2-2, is ETGVTQSPTHLIKTRGQQVTLRCSSQSGHNTVSWYQQALGQGPQFIFQYYREEENGRGNFPPRFSGLQFPNYSSELNVNALELDDSALYLCASSLRDNTGELFFGEGSRLTVL.